Shown below are 10 T cell receptor beta chains from a single sample sequenced in a study of ipilimumab plus nivolumab after autologous stem cell transplantation. TCRdb's table, derived via immunoSEQ multiplex PCR, lists solely in-frame clones and lacks some. The sample lists tens of thousands of clones, around nine tenths seen once, with roughly 1% in the top ten. Sequenced here: PBMCs, sampled in a trial of ipilimumab plus nivolumab as post-transplant consolidation. These receptors were obtained from a male donor with multiple myeloma.

J is TRBJ2-3 and V is TRBV4-2; perhaps TRBD2 as D (7 bases). The V end was cut by 0 bases, the J end by 4 bases, with 11 bases between. The germline gives CDR1 LGHNA, CDR2 YNFKEQ. The CDR3 length is 15 residues. The CDR3 region is CASSQDRGGADTQYF. The DNA of the CDR3 is TGTGCCAGCAGCCAAGATAGGGGGGGGGCAGATACGCAGTATTTT.

The rearrangement joins TRBV9 to TRBJ1-2; tentatively, D is TRBD1 (6 bases). V was pared by 3 bases and J by 11 bases, with 26 bases between. This CDR3 is 16 amino acids long. Germline V gene sequence: CDR1 SGDLS, CDR2 YYNGEE. The DNA for the CDR3 is TGTGCCAGCAGCGCGAAGGACAGACCGGCCGTGAACCCATACACCTTC. Protein sequence: CASSAKDRPAVNPYTF.

This clone was observed a few times. The rearrangement joins TRBV10-3 to TRBJ1-1; D remains ambiguous. The CDR3 loop spans 12 amino acids. The V gene's germline CDR1 is ENHRY and CDR2 SYGVKD. Trimming left V 0 bases short and J 10 bases short, with 9 bases between. CDR3 amino acids: CAISESVGVAFF. CDR3 sequence (DNA): TGTGCCATCAGTGAGTCTGTAGGTGTAGCTTTCTTT.

The chain couples TRBV25-1 to TRBJ1-4; D may be TRBD1 (5 bases). CDR1 and CDR2 from the germline V gene are MGHDK and SYGVNS. CDR3 length: 18 amino acids. V lost 0 bases and J lost 0, with 14 bases in between. The CDR3 loop reads CASSEYRGEGPTNEKLFF. The CDR3 DNA follows: TGTGCCAGCAGTGAATATAGGGGAGAGGGGCCAACTAATGAAAAACTGTTTTTT.

The chain couples TRBV27 to TRBJ2-5; no clear D gene. The end of the DNA is better explained by TRBJ2-7, so the J call may be wrong. CDR3 length equals 13 residues. The germline V gene has CDR1 MNHEY and CDR2 SMNVEV (reference sequence). In DNA form, the CDR3 reads TGTGCCAGCAGGGTAGGTCCCAGCTACGAGCAGTACTTC. Its protein product is CASRVGPSYEQYF.

The chain employs TRBV5-1 and TRBJ2-2; TRBD2 aligns across 7 bases. Trimming took 0 bases from V and 2 from J; bases not matched to a gene: 10. This CDR3 comprises 18 residues. Germline V gene lookup returns CDR1 SGHRS and CDR2 YFSETQ. DNA of the CDR3: TGCGCCAGCAGCTTGGCCGGTGCGGGAGAGTTCAACACCGGGGAGCTGTTTTTT. Translation: CASSLAGAGEFNTGELFF.

The rearrangement uses TRBV7-6 and TRBJ2-1, with D unclear. V shed 5 bases and J shed 6 bases, with 5 bases lying between them. The CDR3 runs to 11 residues. The germline CDR1 and CDR2 sequences are SGHVS and FNYEAQ. The DNA of the CDR3 is TGTGCCAGCAGCGCCCGCAATGAGCAGTTCTTC. As protein: CASSARNEQFF.

This clone was detected once. The chain is built from TRBV6-4 and TRBJ2-3, with TRBD1 matching over 7 bases. Losses at the gene ends were 4 bases for V and 2 bases for J; bases not matched to a gene: 3. This CDR3 has 14 residues. Germline-derived CDR1 and CDR2 are MRHNA and SNTAGT. This CDR3 reads CASSGQGATDTQYF. In DNA form, the CDR3 reads TGTGCCAGCAGTGGACAGGGAGCCACAGATACGCAGTATTTT.

The chain links TRBV7-8 to TRBJ2-7; possible D gene TRBD2, 5 bases. Deletions cut 5 bases from V and 2 bases from J, with 13 bases between. CDR3 length equals 14 residues. Germline-derived CDR1 and CDR2 are SGHVS and FQNEAQ. The CDR3 sequence: CASSRGQSPYEQYF. CDR3 coding DNA: TGTGCCAGCAGCCGAGGGCAGAGCCCCTACGAGCAGTACTTC.

V is TRBV27 and J is TRBJ2-2; the D call may be TRBD1 or TRBD2 (5 bases each). Germline loops: CDR1 MNHEY, CDR2 SMNVEV (reference sequence). The CDR3 spans 14 residues. With 5 bases removed from V and 6 bases from J, the gap between germline ends came to 13 bases. CDR3 coding DNA: TGTGCCAGCAGTACCGCTGGGGGATCCGGGGAGCTGTTTTTT. Protein sequence: CASSTAGGSGELFF.